Listed below are T cell receptor beta chains from one sample, sequenced in a study of shared clonotypes between healthy human individuals. Produced via immunoSEQ multiplex PCR; TCRdb's table is partial and in-frame only. Here the sample spans approximately 2,200,000 clones, approximately 94% being singletons. Sequencing used naive CD8+ T cells from PBMCs. Receptors originate from a man aged 18 to 30 in good health. Some clones in this sample may be carry-over from other donors' samples. The CDR3 runs from the conserved cysteine through the conserved F or W. The D gene is left open where the match is weak. Part of the rows lack a size; the others show once, few, many or a class for expanded clones.

V gene	clone size	J gene	D gene	CDR3 DNA	CDR3 protein
TRBV21-1	NA	TRBJ1-5	NA	TGTGCCAGCAGCAAAGTACCCGAACAGGGTGATCAGCCCCAGCATTTT	CASSKVPEQGDQPQHF
TRBV27	once	TRBJ2-2	NA	TGTGCCAGCAGGTGGGCCGCGAACACCGGGGAGCTGTTTTTT	CASRWAANTGELFF
TRBV9	NA	TRBJ2-1	NA	TGTGCCAGCAGCGTAGACAATGCGTTATACAATGAGCAGTTCTTC	CASSVDNALYNEQFF
TRBV5-1	NA	TRBJ2-5	NA	TGCGCCAGCAGCTTAGTAGGCACCCCCTCTGAGACCCAGTACTTC	CASSLVGTPSETQYF
TRBV29-1	NA	TRBJ1-1	NA	TGCAGCGTTGATTATCGGACCGAATCCACTGAAGCTTTCTTT	CSVDYRTESTEAFF
TRBV6-5	once	TRBJ2-5	TRBD2	TGTGCCAGCAGCTCGAGCGGGAGGTCCGAAGAGACCCAGTACTTC	CASSSSGRSEETQYF
TRBV19	NA	TRBJ1-4	NA	TGTGCCAGTAGTTTAAGACACCTATCAACTAATGAAAAACTGTTTTTT	CASSLRHLSTNEKLFF
TRBV28	NA	TRBJ1-1	NA	TGTGCCAGCAGTGACCTACAGATGAACACTGAAGCTTTCTTT	CASSDLQMNTEAFF
TRBV30	once	TRBJ2-7	NA	TGTGCCTGGGCGACAAGGGGCTTCGAGCAGTACTTC	CAWATRGFEQYF
TRBV7-9	NA	TRBJ2-7	NA	TGTGCCAGCAGCTCACGCGGGGAATCCTACGAGCAGTACTTC	CASSSRGESYEQYF
TRBV7-9	NA	TRBJ2-2	NA	TGTGCCAGCACCTCCGCCGGGGAGCTGTTTTTT	CASTSAGELFF
TRBV4-2	once	TRBJ2-3	TRBD2	TGTGCCAGCAGCCAAGCGGGCCGGGAGGTCCCCGATACGCAGTATTTT	CASSQAGREVPDTQYF
TRBV7-3	NA	TRBJ2-1	TRBD2	TGTGCCAGCAGTAGGAGCGGGGATGAGCAGTTCTTC	CASSRSGDEQFF
TRBV19	NA	TRBJ1-1	NA	TGTGCCAGTAGTATAGTGTTTGGGGGAGTGAACACTGAAGCTTTCTTT	CASSIVFGGVNTEAFF
TRBV13	NA	TRBJ2-7	TRBD2	TGTGCCAGCACCAGTGGACTAGGGGACGAGCAGTACTTC	CASTSGLGDEQYF
TRBV15	once	TRBJ2-3	TRBD2	TGTGCCACCAGCAGTAAAGGGCGGGAGGGAGGAGATACGCAGTATTTT	CATSSKGREGGDTQYF
TRBV5-1	NA	TRBJ2-3	TRBD2	TGCGCCAGCAGCTCTAGCGGCCAAGGGACAGATACGCAGTATTTT	CASSSSGQGTDTQYF
TRBV6-4	NA	TRBJ1-5	TRBD1	TGTGCCAGCCCAGGGACAGGGGGCGCGGGAAATCAGCCCCAGCATTTT	CASPGTGGAGNQPQHF
TRBV5-1	NA	TRBJ2-1	NA	TGCGCCAGCAGCCTAGGACCCGACCGGCGGAATGAGCAGTTCTTC	CASSLGPDRRNEQFF
TRBV28	NA	TRBJ2-3	TRBD2	TGTGCCAGCAGTTTATCACCGGGAGGCTACCTGGATACGCAGTATTTT	CASSLSPGGYLDTQYF
TRBV29-1	few	TRBJ1-1	NA	TGCAGCGATGGACAGGAAGCTTTCTTT	CSDGQEAFF
TRBV5-5	NA	TRBJ2-4	NA	TGTGCCAGCAGCTTTCGAATCGGAACCAAAAACATTCAGTACTTC	CASSFRIGTKNIQYF
TRBV6-5	NA	TRBJ2-7	NA	TGTGCCAGCAGTTACTCAAGAGGGTGGGAGCAGTACTTC	CASSYSRGWEQYF
TRBV4-3	NA	TRBJ1-2	TRBD1	TGCGCCAGCAGCCAGGGCCGCCGGGACAGGGGGCTTGATGGCTACACCTTC	CASSQGRRDRGLDGYTF
TRBV28	NA	TRBJ2-2	TRBD2	TGTGCCAGCAGGGGACTAGCGGGAGAAAACACCGGGGAGCTGTTTTTT	CASRGLAGENTGELFF
TRBV29-1	NA	TRBJ1-2	NA	TGCAGCGTTGAAGATCTAGCCTTCGGGGGGTATGGCTACACCTTC	CSVEDLAFGGYGYTF
TRBV9	NA	TRBJ2-1	NA	TGTGCCAGCAGCGTACCACAGGGCGGCGGCTCCTACAATGAGCAGTTCTTC	CASSVPQGGGSYNEQFF
TRBV19	few	TRBJ1-2	NA	TGTGCCAGTAGTATAGAAGGGAACTATGGCTACACCTTC	CASSIEGNYGYTF